The clone carrying this TCR beta chain came up once. Its antigen is not known. Conventional CD4 T cells were sorted as CD4+CD127+ cells. This specimen comes from a study of B cell selection in AIRE deficiency. Study-wide findings and caveats: AIRE-deficient Tconv and Treg repertoires matched healthy donors in TCRBV, CDR3 length, diversity. Healthy donors alone shared 30% to 35% of around 3,700 Treg sequences; patients alone about 9.1%.

Authors' analysis steps: Pooled conventional T cells gave about 11x10^4 patient and 13.4x10^4 donor TCRbeta sequences. Using immunoSEQ multiplex PCR, the repertoire was profiled, and TCRdb retains in-frame clones only, with some absent. The V and J calls and clone size are taken from that table; D and trimming were inferred from the DNA. The sample lists fewer than 25,000 clones; less than 98% were seen once. The CDR3 has 15 amino acids. Trimming removed 3 bases from V and 7 bases from J; junction bases left unmatched: 11. Germline-derived CDR1 and CDR2 are SGDLS and YYNGEE. V and J are TRBV9 and TRBJ1-2; TRBD1 aligns across 8 bases. The TCR originated in a human donor with AIRE deficiency. The sample taken for sequencing was conventional CD4+ T cells sorted from PBMCs. The CDR3 is CASSEDRVRGGGYTF. The CDR3 DNA reads TGTGCCAGCAGCGAGGACAGGGTCCGAGGTGGTGGCTACACCTTC.